The 6 T cell receptor beta chains reported below all come from one sample, sequenced in a study of Ad26.COV2.S vaccination and SARS-CoV-2 variants. Clones were read by immunoSEQ multiplex PCR, and TCRdb kept only the in-frame ones, dropping some. The sample consists of about 350,000 clones, roughly 84% of them appearing once. Treatment meaning: 19 received Ad26.COV2.S at low or high dose, single or two shots; about five received placebo; per-sample allocation not given. The samples were gathered on day 63 after the first injection of vaccine or placebo. Specimen: peripheral blood, collected in a trial of Ad26.COV2.S vaccine versus placebo. The receptors were gathered from a person aged 18-60 years who received the Ad26.COV2.S COVID-19 vaccine or a placebo.

The chain is built from TRBV6-2 or TRBV6-3 and TRBJ2-7; 7 bases match TRBD2. The CDR3 is 11 residues long. Germline CDR1 reads MNHEY; CDR2 reads SVGEGT. Trimming removed 6 bases from V and 7 bases from J; junction bases left unmatched: 3. The CDR3 nucleotides are TGTGCCAGCAGCTCAGCGGGAGAGCAGTACTTC. Its protein product is CASSSAGEQYF.

This clone has just one count. This chain links TRBV7-6 with TRBJ2-5; D is undetermined. The CDR3 runs to 14 residues. Trimming shortened V by 5 bases and J by 0 bases, and 10 bases separated the two germline ends. Germline loops: CDR1 SGHVS, CDR2 FNYEAQ. The CDR3 protein is CASSVRQYQETQYF. The DNA of the CDR3 is TGTGCCAGCAGCGTTCGGCAGTACCAAGAGACCCAGTACTTC.

The rearrangement uses TRBV9 and TRBJ2-2; 8 nucleotides agree with TRBD1. The CDR3 length is 16 residues. Trimming at V came to 6 bases and at J to 4 bases, leaving 11 bases not matched to a gene. Germline CDR1 is SGDLS and CDR2 is YYNGEE. The CDR3 loop is CASKPEGDRFTGELFF. The DNA of the CDR3 is TGTGCCAGCAAACCCGAGGGGGACAGGTTCACCGGGGAGCTGTTTTTT.

The chain links TRBV28 to TRBJ2-2; D unresolved. The V and J ends lost 5 bases and 7 bases respectively, with 11 bases between them. In germline, CDR1 is MDHEN, CDR2 SYDVKM. The CDR3 runs to 13 residues. The CDR3 sequence is CASSPRVGGELFF. DNA for the CDR3: TGTGCCAGCAGTCCTAGGGTGGGCGGGGAGCTGTTTTTT.

The chain recombines TRBV30 with TRBJ1-3; no clear D. Germline values: CDR1 GTSNPN, CDR2 SVGIG (reference sequence). This CDR3 has 14 amino acids. Deletions cut 1 base from V and 4 bases from J, with 11 bases between. CDR3 DNA: TGTGCCTGGAGTGCCGGTCTCTGGGGAAACACCATATATTTT. Its protein is CAWSAGLWGNTIYF.

CDR3 sequence: CASSFRQVQETQYF. CDR3 coding DNA: TGTGCCAGCAGCTTTCGTCAGGTACAAGAGACCCAGTACTTC. The J gene is TRBJ2-5, the V gene TRBV11-2, with D unclear. The CDR3 has 14 residues. The germline V gene has CDR1 SGHAT and CDR2 FQNNGV. Trimming cost V 3 bases and J 2 bases, with 10 bases left between them.